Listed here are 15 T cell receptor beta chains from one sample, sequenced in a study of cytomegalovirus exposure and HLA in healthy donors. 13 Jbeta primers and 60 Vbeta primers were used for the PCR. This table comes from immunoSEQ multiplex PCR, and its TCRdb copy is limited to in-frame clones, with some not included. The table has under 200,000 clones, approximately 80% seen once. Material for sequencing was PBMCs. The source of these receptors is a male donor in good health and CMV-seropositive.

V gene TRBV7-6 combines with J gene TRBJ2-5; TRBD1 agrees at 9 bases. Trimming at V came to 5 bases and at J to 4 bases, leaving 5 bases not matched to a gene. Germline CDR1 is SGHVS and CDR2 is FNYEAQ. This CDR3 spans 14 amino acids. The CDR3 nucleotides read TGTGCCAGCAGCCAAGGACAGGGGCGAGAGACCCAGTACTTC. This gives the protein CASSQGQGRETQYF.

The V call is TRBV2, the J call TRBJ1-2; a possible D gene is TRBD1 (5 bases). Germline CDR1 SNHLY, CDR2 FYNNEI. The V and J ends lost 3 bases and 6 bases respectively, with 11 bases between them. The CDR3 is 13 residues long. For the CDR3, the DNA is TGTGCCAGCAGTGACGGGCAGGGTGATGGCTACACCTTC. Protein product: CASSDGQGDGYTF.

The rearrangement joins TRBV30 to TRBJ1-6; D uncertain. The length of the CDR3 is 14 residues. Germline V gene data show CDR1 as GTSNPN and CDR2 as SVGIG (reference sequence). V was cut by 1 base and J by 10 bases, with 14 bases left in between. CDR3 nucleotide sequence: TGTGCCTGGAGTGAGCAAAGAGGGTTGTCACCCCTCCACTTT. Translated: CAWSEQRGLSPLHF.

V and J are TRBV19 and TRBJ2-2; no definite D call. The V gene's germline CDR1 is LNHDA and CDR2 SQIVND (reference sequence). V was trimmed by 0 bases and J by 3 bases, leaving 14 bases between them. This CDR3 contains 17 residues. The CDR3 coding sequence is TGTGCCAGTAGTATAGATATCCGGCCCGAGGACACCGGGGAGCTGTTTTTT. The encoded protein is CASSIDIRPEDTGELFF.

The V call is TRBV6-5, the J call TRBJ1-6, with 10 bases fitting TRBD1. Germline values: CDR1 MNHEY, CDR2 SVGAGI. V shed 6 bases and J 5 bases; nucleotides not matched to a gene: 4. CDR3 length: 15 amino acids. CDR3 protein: CASSRGQGDNSPLHF. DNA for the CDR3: TGTGCCAGCAGCAGAGGACAGGGGGATAATTCACCCCTCCACTTT.

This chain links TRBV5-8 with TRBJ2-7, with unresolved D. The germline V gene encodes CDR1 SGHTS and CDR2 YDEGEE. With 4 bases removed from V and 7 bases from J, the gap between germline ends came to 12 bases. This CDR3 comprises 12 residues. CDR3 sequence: CASSPGRWEQYF. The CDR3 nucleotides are TGTGCCAGCAGCCCCGGCAGGTGGGAGCAGTACTTC.

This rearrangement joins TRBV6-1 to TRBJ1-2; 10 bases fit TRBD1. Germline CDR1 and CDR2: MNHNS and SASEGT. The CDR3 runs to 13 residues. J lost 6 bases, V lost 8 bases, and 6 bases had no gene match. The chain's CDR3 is CASCRDRGHGYTF. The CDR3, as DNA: TGTGCCAGCTGTAGGGACAGGGGACATGGCTACACCTTC.

The CDR3 DNA reads TGTGCCAGCAGCAATCACTCCGGGACTAGCAGAGAGACCCAGTACTTC. This translates into CASSNHSGTSRETQYF. The chain recombines TRBV7-2 with TRBJ2-5; 9 nucleotides line up with TRBD2. The CDR3 consists of 16 residues. Germline-derived CDR1 and CDR2 are SGHTA and FQGNSA. With 5 bases clipped from V and 4 bases from J, the junction kept 11 bases outside the gene matches.

CDR3 in DNA: TGTGCCAGCAGCGGACAGGGGAATGAAAAACTGTTTTTT. Protein: CASSGQGNEKLFF. This rearrangement joins TRBV2 to TRBJ1-4; 9 bases fit TRBD1. Germline V gives CDR1 SNHLY, CDR2 FYNNEI. The J segment lost 5 bases and the V segment lost 6 bases, leaving 1 base of the junction unmatched. The CDR3 has 13 amino acids.

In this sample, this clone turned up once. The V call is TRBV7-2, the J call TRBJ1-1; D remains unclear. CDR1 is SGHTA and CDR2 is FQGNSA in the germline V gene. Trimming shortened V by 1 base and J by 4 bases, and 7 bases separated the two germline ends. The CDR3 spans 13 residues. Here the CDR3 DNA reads TGTGCCAGCAGCTTAGGTTACGGCACTGAAGCTTTCTTT. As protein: CASSLGYGTEAFF.

The CDR3 bases are TGTGCCAGCTCACCACCGTCGGGGGAGGCTGAAAAACTGTTTTTT. Translated, it gives CASSPPSGEAEKLFF. This sequence joins TRBV18 and TRBJ1-4; weak D call: TRBD1 (5 bases). The V gene's germline CDR1 is KGHSH and CDR2 LQKENI. CDR3 size: 15 residues. The V end lost 0 bases, the J end lost 7 bases, and 12 bases lay between the germline ends.

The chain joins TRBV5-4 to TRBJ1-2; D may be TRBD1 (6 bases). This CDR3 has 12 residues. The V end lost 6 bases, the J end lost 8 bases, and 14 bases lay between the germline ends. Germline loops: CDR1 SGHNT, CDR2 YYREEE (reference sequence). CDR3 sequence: CASTYTGGGYTF. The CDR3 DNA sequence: TGTGCCAGCACTTATACTGGGGGCGGCTACACCTTC.

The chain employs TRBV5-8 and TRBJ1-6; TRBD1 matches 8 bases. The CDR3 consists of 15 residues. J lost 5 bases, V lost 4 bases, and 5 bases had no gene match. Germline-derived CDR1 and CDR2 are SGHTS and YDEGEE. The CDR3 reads CASSAGQGNNSPLHF. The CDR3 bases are TGTGCCAGCAGCGCAGGACAGGGAAATAATTCACCCCTCCACTTT.

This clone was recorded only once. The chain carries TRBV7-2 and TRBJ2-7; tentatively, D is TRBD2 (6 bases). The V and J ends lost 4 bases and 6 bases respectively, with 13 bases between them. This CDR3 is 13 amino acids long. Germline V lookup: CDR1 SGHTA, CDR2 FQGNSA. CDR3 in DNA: TGTGCCAGCAGCTCCCTTTGGGGAGGCGAGCAGTACTTC. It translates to CASSSLWGGEQYF.

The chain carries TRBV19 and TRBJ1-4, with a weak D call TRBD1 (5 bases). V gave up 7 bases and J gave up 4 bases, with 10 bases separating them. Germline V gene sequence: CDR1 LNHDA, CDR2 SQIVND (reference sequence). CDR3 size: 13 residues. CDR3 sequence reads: CASMERGNEKLFF. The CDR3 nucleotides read TGTGCCAGTATGGAAAGGGGTAATGAAAAACTGTTTTTT.